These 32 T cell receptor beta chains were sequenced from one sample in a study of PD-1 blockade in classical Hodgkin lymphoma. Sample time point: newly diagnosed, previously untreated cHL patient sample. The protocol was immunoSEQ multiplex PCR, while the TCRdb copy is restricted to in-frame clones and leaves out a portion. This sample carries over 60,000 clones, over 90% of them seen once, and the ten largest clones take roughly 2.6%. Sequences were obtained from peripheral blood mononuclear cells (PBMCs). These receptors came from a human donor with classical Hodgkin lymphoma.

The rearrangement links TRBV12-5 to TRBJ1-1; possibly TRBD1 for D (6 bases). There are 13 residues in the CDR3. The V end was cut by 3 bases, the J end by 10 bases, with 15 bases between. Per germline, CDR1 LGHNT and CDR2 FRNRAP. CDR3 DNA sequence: TGTGCTAGTGGTTTCGCCAGGGGTTCTACAGCTTTCTTT. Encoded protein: CASGFARGSTAFF.

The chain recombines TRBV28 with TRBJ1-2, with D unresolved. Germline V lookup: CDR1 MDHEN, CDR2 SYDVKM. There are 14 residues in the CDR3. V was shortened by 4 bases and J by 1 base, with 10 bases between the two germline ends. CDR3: CASSSGPGNYGYTF. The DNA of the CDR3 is TGTGCCAGCAGTTCCGGACCGGGTAACTATGGCTACACCTTC.

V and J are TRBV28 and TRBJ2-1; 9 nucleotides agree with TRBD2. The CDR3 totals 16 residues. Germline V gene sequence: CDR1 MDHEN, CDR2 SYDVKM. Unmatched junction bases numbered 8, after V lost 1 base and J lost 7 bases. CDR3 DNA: TGTGCCAGCAGTTTATCCGGGACTAGCAAGAAGAATGAGCAGTTCTTC. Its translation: CASSLSGTSKKNEQFF.

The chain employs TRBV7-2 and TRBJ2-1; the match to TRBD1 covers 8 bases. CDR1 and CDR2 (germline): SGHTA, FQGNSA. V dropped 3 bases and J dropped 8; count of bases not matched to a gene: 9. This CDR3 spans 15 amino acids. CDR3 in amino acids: CASSFSRTGQYEQFF. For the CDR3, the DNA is TGTGCCAGCAGCTTTTCTCGGACAGGGCAGTATGAGCAGTTCTTC.

CDR3 residues: CASSSKVGQGTSTDTQYF. CDR3 DNA sequence: TGTGCCAGCAGCTCTAAGGTTGGACAGGGGACTAGCACAGATACGCAGTATTTT. The V and J genes are TRBV7-2 and TRBJ2-3; TRBD1 aligns across 9 bases. The CDR3 extends over 18 amino acids. Germline CDR1 and CDR2: SGHTA and FQGNSA. V was pared by 4 bases and J by 0 bases, with 11 bases of the junction left unmatched.

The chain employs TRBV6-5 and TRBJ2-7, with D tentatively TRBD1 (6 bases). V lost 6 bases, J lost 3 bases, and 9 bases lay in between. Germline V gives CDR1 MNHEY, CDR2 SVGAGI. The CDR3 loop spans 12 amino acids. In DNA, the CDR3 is TGTGCCAGCAGCCCCAGGGGCTACGAGCAGTACTTC. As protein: CASSPRGYEQYF.

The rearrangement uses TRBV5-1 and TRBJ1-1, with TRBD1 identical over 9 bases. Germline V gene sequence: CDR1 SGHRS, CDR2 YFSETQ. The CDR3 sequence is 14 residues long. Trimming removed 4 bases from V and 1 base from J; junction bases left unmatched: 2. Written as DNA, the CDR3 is TGCGCCAGCAGCAAGACAGGGGGGAACACTGAAGCTTTCTTT. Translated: CASSKTGGNTEAFF.

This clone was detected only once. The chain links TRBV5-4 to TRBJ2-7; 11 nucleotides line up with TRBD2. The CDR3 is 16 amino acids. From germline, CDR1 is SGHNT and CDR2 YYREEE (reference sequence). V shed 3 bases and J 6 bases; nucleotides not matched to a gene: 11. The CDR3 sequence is CASSSLGSGRAGEQYF. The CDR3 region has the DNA TGTGCCAGCAGCTCGCTCGGTAGCGGGAGGGCGGGCGAGCAGTACTTC. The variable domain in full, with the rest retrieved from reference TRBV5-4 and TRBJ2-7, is ETGVTQSPTHLIKTRGQQVTLRCSSQSGHNTVSWYQQALGQGPQFIFQYYREEENGRGNFPPRFSGLQFPNYSSELNVNALELDDSALYLCASSSLGSGRAGEQYFGPGTRLTVT.

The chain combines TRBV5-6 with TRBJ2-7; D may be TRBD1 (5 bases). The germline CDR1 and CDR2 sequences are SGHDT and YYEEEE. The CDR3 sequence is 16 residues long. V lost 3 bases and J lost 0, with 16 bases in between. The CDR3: CASSYRKPTASYEQYF. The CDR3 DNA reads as TGTGCCAGCAGCTACCGAAAGCCGACAGCCTCCTACGAGCAGTACTTC.

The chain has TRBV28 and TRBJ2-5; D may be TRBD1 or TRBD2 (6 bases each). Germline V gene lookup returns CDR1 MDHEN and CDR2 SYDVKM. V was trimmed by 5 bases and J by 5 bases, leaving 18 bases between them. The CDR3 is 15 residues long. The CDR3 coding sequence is TGTGCCAGCAGTCCGGGGGACAACGCAGGGGAGACCCAGTACTTC. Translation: CASSPGDNAGETQYF.

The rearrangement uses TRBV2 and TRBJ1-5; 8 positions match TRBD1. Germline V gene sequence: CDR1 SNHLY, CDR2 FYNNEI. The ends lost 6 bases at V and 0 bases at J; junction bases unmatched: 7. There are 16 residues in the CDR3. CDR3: CASRAGTGNSNQPQHF. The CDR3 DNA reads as TGTGCCAGCAGGGCAGGGACAGGAAATAGCAATCAGCCCCAGCATTTT.

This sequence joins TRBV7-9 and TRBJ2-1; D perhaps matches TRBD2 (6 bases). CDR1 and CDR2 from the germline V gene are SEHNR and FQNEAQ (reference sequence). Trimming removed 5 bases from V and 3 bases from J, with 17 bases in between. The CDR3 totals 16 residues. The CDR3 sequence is CASSEMEGTYYNEQFF. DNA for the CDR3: TGTGCCAGCAGCGAGATGGAGGGGACCTACTACAATGAGCAGTTCTTC.

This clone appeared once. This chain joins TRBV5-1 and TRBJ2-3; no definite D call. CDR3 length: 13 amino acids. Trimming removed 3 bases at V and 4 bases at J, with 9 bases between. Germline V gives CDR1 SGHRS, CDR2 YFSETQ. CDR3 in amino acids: CASSYDGSDTQYF. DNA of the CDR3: TGCGCCAGCAGCTACGACGGGTCAGATACGCAGTATTTT.

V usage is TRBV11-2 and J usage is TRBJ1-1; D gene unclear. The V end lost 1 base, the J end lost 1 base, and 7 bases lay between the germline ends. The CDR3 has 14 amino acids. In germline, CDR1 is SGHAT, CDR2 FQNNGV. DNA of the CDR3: TGTGCCAGCAGCTTAGGACGGACGAACACTGAAGCTTTCTTT. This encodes CASSLGRTNTEAFF.

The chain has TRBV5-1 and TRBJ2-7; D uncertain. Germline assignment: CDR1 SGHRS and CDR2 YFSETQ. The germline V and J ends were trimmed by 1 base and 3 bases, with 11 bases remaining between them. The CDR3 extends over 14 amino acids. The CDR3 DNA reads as TGCGCCAGCAGCTTGACACCTATCGACTACGAGCAGTACTTC. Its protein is CASSLTPIDYEQYF.

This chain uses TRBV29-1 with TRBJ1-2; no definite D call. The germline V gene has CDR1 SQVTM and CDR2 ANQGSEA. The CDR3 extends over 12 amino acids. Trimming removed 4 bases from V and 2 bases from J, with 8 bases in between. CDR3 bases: TGCAGCGTTGTAAGGTCAAACTATGGCTACACCTTC. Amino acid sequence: CSVVRSNYGYTF. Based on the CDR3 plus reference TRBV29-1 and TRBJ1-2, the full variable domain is SAVISQKPSRDICQRGTSLTIQCQVDSQVTMMFWYRQQPGQSLTLIATANQGSEATYESGFVIDKFPISRPNLTFSTLTVSNMSPEDSSIYLCSVVRSNYGYTFGSGTRLTVV.

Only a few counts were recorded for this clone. CDR3 sequence reads: CAISREVYEQYF. The CDR3 DNA is TGTGCCATCAGCCGGGAGGTCTACGAGCAGTACTTC. This rearrangement joins TRBV10-3 to TRBJ2-7; 7 bases are a match to TRBD2. The CDR3 has 12 amino acids. V gave up 6 bases and J gave up 3 bases; unmatched junction bases: 2. Germline lookup yields CDR1 ENHRY and CDR2 SYGVKD.

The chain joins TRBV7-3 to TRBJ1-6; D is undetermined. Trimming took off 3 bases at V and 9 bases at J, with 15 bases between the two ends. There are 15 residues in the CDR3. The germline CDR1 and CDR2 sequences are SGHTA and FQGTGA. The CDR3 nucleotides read TGTGCCAGCAGCTTGAGCGGTCCCAAGGGTTCACCCCTCCACTTT. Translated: CASSLSGPKGSPLHF.

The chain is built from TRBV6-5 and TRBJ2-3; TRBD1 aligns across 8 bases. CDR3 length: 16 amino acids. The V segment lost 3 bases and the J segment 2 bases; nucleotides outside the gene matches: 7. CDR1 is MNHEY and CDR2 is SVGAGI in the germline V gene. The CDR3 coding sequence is TGTGCCAGCAGTTATCGGGCAGGGGGCAACACAGATACGCAGTATTTT. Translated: CASSYRAGGNTDTQYF.

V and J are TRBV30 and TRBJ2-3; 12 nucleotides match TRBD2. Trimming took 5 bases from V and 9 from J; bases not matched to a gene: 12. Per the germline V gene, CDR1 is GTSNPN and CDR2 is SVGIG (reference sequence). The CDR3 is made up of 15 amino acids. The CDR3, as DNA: TGTGCCTGGCCGGGACTAGCGGGCGGATTGGACACGCAGTATTTT. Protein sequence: CAWPGLAGGLDTQYF.

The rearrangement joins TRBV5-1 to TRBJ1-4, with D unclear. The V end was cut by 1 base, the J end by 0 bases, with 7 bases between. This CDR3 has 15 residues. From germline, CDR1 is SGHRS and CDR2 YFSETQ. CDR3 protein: CASSLRDATNEKLFF. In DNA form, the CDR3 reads TGCGCCAGCAGCTTGCGAGACGCAACTAATGAAAAACTGTTTTTT.

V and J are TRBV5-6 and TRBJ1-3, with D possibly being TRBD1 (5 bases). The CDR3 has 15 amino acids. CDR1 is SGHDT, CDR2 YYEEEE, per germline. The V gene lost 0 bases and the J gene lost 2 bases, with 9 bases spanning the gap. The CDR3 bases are TGTGCCAGCAGCTTGGGGGGGAAGGCTGGAAACACCATATATTTT. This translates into CASSLGGKAGNTIYF.

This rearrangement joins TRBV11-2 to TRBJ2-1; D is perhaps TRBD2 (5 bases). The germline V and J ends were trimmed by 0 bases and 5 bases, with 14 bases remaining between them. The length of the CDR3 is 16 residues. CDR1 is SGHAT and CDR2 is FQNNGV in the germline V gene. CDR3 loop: CASSLDQVGDNNEQFF. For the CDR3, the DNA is TGTGCCAGCAGCTTAGATCAGGTCGGGGATAACAATGAGCAGTTCTTC.

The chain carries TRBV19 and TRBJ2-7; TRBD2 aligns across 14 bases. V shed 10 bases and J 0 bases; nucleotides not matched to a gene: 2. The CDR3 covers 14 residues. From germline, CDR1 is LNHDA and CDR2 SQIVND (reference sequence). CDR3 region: CATGTSGSSYEQYF. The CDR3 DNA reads TGTGCCACCGGGACTAGCGGGAGCTCCTACGAGCAGTACTTC.

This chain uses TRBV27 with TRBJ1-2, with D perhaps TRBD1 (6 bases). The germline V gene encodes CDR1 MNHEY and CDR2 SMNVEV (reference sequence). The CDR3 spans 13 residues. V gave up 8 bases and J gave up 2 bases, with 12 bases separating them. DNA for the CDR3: TGTGCCAGCGTAGGAACAGGGAACTATGGCTACACCTTC. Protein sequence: CASVGTGNYGYTF.

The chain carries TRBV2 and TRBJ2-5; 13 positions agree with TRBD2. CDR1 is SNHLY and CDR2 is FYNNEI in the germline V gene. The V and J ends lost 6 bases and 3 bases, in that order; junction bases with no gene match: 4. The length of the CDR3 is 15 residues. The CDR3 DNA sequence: TGTGCCAGCAGAGCCGGACTAGCGGGGGAAGAGACCCAGTACTTC. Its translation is CASRAGLAGEETQYF.

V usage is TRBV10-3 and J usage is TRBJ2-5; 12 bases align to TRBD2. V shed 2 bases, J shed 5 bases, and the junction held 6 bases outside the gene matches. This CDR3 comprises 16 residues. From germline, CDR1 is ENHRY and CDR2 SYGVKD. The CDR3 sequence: CAISEQTSGSWETQYF. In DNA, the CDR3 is TGTGCCATCAGTGAGCAGACTAGCGGGAGCTGGGAGACCCAGTACTTC.

The CDR3 DNA follows: TGTGCCAGTATCCCCAATATAGCCGGAAGGCCCCAGCATTTT. Translating it yields CASIPNIAGRPQHF. The gene calls are TRBV19 and TRBJ1-5; unclear D gene. This CDR3 is 14 amino acids long. V was clipped by 7 bases and J by 9 bases, with 19 bases between them. Germline V gene lookup returns CDR1 LNHDA and CDR2 SQIVND (reference sequence).

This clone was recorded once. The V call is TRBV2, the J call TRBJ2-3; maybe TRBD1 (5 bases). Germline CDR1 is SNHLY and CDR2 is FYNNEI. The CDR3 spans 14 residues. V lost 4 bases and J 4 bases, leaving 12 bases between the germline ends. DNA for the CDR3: TGTGCCAGCAGTGTCACACAAGGGGCAGATACGCAGTATTTT. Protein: CASSVTQGADTQYF.

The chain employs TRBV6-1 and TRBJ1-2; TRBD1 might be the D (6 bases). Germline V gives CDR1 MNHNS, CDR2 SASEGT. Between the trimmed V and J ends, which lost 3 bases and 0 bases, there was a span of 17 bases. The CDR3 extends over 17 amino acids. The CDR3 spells CASSDIVVGQTNYGYTF. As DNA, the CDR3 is TGTGCCAGCAGTGATATAGTGGTTGGACAGACTAACTATGGCTACACCTTC.

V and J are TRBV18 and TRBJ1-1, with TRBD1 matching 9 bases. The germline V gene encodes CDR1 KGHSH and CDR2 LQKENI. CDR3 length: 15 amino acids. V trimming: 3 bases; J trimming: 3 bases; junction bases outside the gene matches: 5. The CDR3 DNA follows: TGTGCCAGCTCACCTACAGGGGGCGGGTACACTGAAGCTTTCTTT. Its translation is CASSPTGGGYTEAFF.

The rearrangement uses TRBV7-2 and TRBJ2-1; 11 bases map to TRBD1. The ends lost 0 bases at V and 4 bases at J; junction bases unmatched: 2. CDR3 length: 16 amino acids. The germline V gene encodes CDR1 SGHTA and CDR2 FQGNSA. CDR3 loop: CASSLAGTGGYNEQFF. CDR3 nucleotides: TGTGCCAGCAGCTTAGCCGGGACAGGGGGATACAATGAGCAGTTCTTC. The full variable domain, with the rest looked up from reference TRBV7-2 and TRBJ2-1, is GAGVSQSPSNKVTEKGKDVELRCDPISGHTALYWYRQSLGQGLEFLIYFQGNSAPDKSGLPSDRFSAERTGGSVSTLTIQRTQQEDSAVYLCASSLAGTGGYNEQFFGPGTRLTVL.